The 28 T cell receptor beta chains below were found in one sample sequenced in a study of T cells after yellow fever vaccination. Via MiXCR, TCRdb re-called the 5' RACE reads, giving one row per CDR3 protein. Of more than 120,000 distinct CDR3 sequences listed, 7.7% are singletons. The sample consisted of CD4+ T cells sorted from PBMCs, taken 5 days after the yellow fever booster vaccination. The receptors stem from a man younger than 40 who received the YFV17D yellow fever vaccine.

This clonotype was recorded many times. V gene TRBV6-5 combines with J gene TRBJ2-5; 8 nucleotides line up with TRBD2. Germline trimming cut 2 bases from V and 2 bases from J; bases unmatched to any gene: 10. Germline V gene data show CDR1 as MNHEY and CDR2 as SVGAGI. The CDR3 has 17 amino acids. The CDR3 sequence is CASSYGSAGGTQETQYF. DNA for the CDR3: TGTGCCAGCAGTTACGGGTCGGCGGGAGGCACGCAAGAGACCCAGTACTTC.

The chain combines TRBV5-1 with TRBJ2-7; D ambiguous. The CDR3 has 12 amino acids. Germline values: CDR1 SGHRS, CDR2 YFSETQ. V lost 4 bases, J lost 5 bases, and 10 bases lay in between. The CDR3 coding sequence is TGCGCCAGCAGCCCAGGATGGGACGAGCAGTACTTC. Translated: CASSPGWDEQYF.

In this sample, this clonotype turned up a few times. The V and J genes are TRBV30 and TRBJ2-1; perhaps TRBD1 as D (6 bases). Germline CDR1 is GTSNPN and CDR2 is SVGIG (reference sequence). The CDR3 covers 12 residues. V was cut by 4 bases and J by 12 bases, with 16 bases left in between. Written as DNA, the CDR3 is TGTGCCTGGACCAGGGGCGCGGGTGCGCAGTTCTTC. Translated, it gives CAWTRGAGAQFF.

This clonotype was recorded many times. V usage is TRBV20-1 and J usage is TRBJ2-7; 13 nucleotides match TRBD2. V gave up 6 bases and J gave up 4 bases; unmatched junction bases: 6. CDR1 is DFQATT and CDR2 is SNEGSKA in the germline V gene (reference sequence). This CDR3 region has 14 residues. CDR3 sequence (DNA): TGCAGTGCACCACTAGCGGGAGGGTCATACGAGCAGTACTTC. Encoded protein: CSAPLAGGSYEQYF.

At least ten counts were recorded for this clonotype. The V call is TRBV7-2, the J call TRBJ2-2; maybe TRBD2 (5 bases). The V end lost 2 bases, the J end lost 11 bases, and 12 bases lay between the germline ends. Germline loops: CDR1 SGHTA, CDR2 FQGNSA. The CDR3 spans 13 residues. CDR3 region: CASSLWALGELFF. As DNA, the CDR3 is TGTGCCAGCAGCTTATGGGCACTAGGAGAGCTGTTTTTT.

At least ten counts were recorded for this clonotype. The chain couples TRBV4-2 to TRBJ2-1; TRBD2 aligns across 7 bases. Germline values: CDR1 LGHNA, CDR2 YNFKEQ. The CDR3 runs to 16 residues. V lost 0 bases, J lost 4 bases, and 6 bases stayed unmatched. The CDR3 sequence is CASSQDMSGVYNEQFF. In DNA, the CDR3 is TGTGCCAGCAGCCAAGATATGAGCGGGGTATACAATGAGCAGTTCTTC.

Ten or more counts support this clonotype. The chain employs TRBV5-1 and TRBJ1-2; 7 bases map to TRBD1. Germline assignment: CDR1 SGHRS and CDR2 YFSETQ. J was trimmed by 8 bases and V by 2 bases; bases with no gene match: 3. This CDR3 contains 12 residues. In DNA form, the CDR3 reads TGCGCCAGCAGCTTCCGGGACAGAGGCTACACCTTC. The encoded protein is CASSFRDRGYTF.

The table lists this clonotype with many counts. The V gene is TRBV10-3, the J gene TRBJ2-3; D is undetermined. The CDR3 is made up of 15 amino acids. Germline lookup yields CDR1 ENHRY and CDR2 SYGVKD. Trimming cost V 0 bases and J 2 bases, with 9 bases left between them. CDR3 sequence: CAISESRSPTDTQYF. The DNA of the CDR3 is TGTGCCATCAGTGAGTCGCGGTCCCCCACAGATACGCAGTATTTT.

This clonotype was seen ten or more times. The chain is built from TRBV7-2 and TRBJ2-5; either TRBD1 or TRBD2 may supply D (6 bases each). Germline assignment: CDR1 SGHTA and CDR2 FQGNSA. Between the trimmed V and J ends, which lost 3 bases and 2 bases, there was a span of 13 bases. CDR3 size: 15 residues. CDR3 loop: CASSLQGGLQETQYF. The CDR3, as DNA: TGTGCCAGCAGCTTGCAAGGGGGGCTACAAGAGACCCAGTACTTC.

There are a few counts of this clonotype. The chain's CDR3 is CSARDVGQGDYEQYF. The CDR3 DNA sequence: TGCAGTGCTAGAGATGTGGGACAGGGAGACTACGAGCAGTACTTC. This chain links TRBV20-1 with TRBJ2-7; 9 bases match TRBD1. CDR1 and CDR2 from the germline V gene are DFQATT and SNEGSKA (reference sequence). V shed 0 bases and J 3 bases; nucleotides not matched to a gene: 6. This CDR3 has 15 residues.

This clonotype has ten or more counts. This chain uses TRBV4-3 with TRBJ2-4; D not certain. V dropped 4 bases and J dropped 0 bases, with 7 bases sitting between them. The CDR3 sequence is 14 residues long. Germline V gene sequence: CDR1 LGHNA, CDR2 YSLEER. CDR3 loop: CASSPSLAKNIQYF. The CDR3, as DNA: TGCGCCAGCAGCCCTAGTCTAGCCAAAAACATTCAGTACTTC.

Ten or more counts support this clonotype. The V and J genes are TRBV5-1 and TRBJ2-5; D possibly corresponds to TRBD1 (7 bases). CDR1 SGHRS and CDR2 YFSETQ come from the germline V gene. The length of the CDR3 is 15 residues. V was trimmed by 4 bases and J by 2 bases, leaving 15 bases between them. The CDR3 sequence is CASSHQTGRQETQYF. Written as DNA, the CDR3 is TGCGCCAGCAGCCACCAGACAGGGAGGCAAGAGACCCAGTACTTC.

The chain joins TRBV20-1 to TRBJ2-7; tentative D call: TRBD2 (5 bases). Germline loops: CDR1 DFQATT, CDR2 SNEGSKA (reference sequence). Trimming shortened V by 0 bases and J by 0 bases, and 9 bases separated the two germline ends. This CDR3 has 14 amino acids. This CDR3 reads CSARDGGSSYEQYF. DNA for the CDR3: TGCAGTGCTAGAGATGGCGGGTCCTCCTACGAGCAGTACTTC.

Ten or more counts support this clonotype. This chain links TRBV5-1 with TRBJ2-3; D unclear. With 4 bases removed from V and 6 bases from J, the gap between germline ends came to 9 bases. This CDR3 region has 12 residues. Germline lookup yields CDR1 SGHRS and CDR2 YFSETQ. The CDR3 DNA sequence: TGCGCCAGCAGCCCCCAGTTGGATACGCAGTATTTT. Its protein product is CASSPQLDTQYF.

The sample holds many counts of this clonotype. This chain connects TRBV20-1 to TRBJ2-2; possible D gene TRBD2, 5 bases. The germline V and J ends were trimmed by 2 bases and 2 bases, with 12 bases remaining between them. CDR3 length: 15 residues. Per the germline V gene, CDR1 is DFQATT and CDR2 is SNEGSKA (reference sequence). The CDR3 region has the DNA TGCAGTGCTAGATCACCGGACTTTAACACCGGGGAGCTGTTTTTT. As protein: CSARSPDFNTGELFF.

This clonotype was seen at least ten times. The chain combines TRBV12-3 or TRBV12-4 with TRBJ2-7, with a weak D call TRBD2 (6 bases). This CDR3 has 14 residues. Trimming cost V 6 bases and J 6 bases, with 18 bases left between them. CDR3 region: CASSRDLGRVEQYF. For the CDR3, the DNA is TGTGCCAGCAGCCGGGACTTAGGGCGGGTCGAGCAGTACTTC.

This chain uses TRBV6-2 or TRBV6-3 with TRBJ2-7, with TRBD2 as a possible D gene (5 bases). The CDR3 is made up of 11 amino acids. Trimming removed 5 bases at V and 6 bases at J, with 8 bases between. Germline loops: CDR1 MNHEY, CDR2 SVGEGT. The CDR3 protein is CASSIRGEQYF. The CDR3 DNA reads TGTGCCAGCAGTATCCGGGGCGAGCAGTACTTC.

This clonotype showed up many times. The chain combines TRBV5-1 with TRBJ2-3; 11 bases align to TRBD2. The CDR3 is made up of 16 amino acids. Looked up from germline, CDR1 is SGHRS and CDR2 is YFSETQ. After removal of 4 bases from V and 1 base from J, the junction contained 5 bases not matched to a gene. The CDR3 region has the DNA TGCGCCAGCAGCCTTGGGACTAGCGGAGGCACAGATACGCAGTATTTT. It specifies CASSLGTSGGTDTQYF. Using reference TRBV5-1 and TRBJ2-3 for the parts outside the CDR3, the full variable domain is KAGVTQTPRYLIKTRGQQVTLSCSPISGHRSVSWYQQTPGQGLQFLFEYFSETQRNKGNFPGRFSGRQFSNSRSEMNVSTLELGDSALYLCASSLGTSGGTDTQYFGPGTRLTVL.

This clonotype was detected only a few times. J is TRBJ2-6 and V is TRBV13, with D unclear. The CDR3 consists of 19 residues. In germline, CDR1 is PRHDT, CDR2 FYEKMQ (reference sequence). V was clipped by 5 bases and J by 0 bases, with 20 bases between them. CDR3: CASSRITGVPRSGANVLTF. For the CDR3, the DNA is TGTGCCAGCAGCCGCATAACCGGAGTCCCCCGCTCTGGGGCCAACGTCCTGACTTTC.

A remark on this clonotype: A much larger clone lies one base from this, so it may be a read error. The chain uses TRBV29-1 and TRBJ2-1, with D uncertain. Germline V gene lookup returns CDR1 SQVTM and CDR2 ANQGSEA. The length of the CDR3 is 11 residues. The CDR3 nucleotides read TGCCGCTCCAAAGACGAGAGTGAGCAGTTCTTC. The encoded protein is CRSKDESEQFF.

This clonotype was picked up many times. CDR3 coding DNA: TGTGCCTGGAGTTATCTCGGACTAGATTCAGATACGCAGTATTTT. Translating it yields CAWSYLGLDSDTQYF. The chain uses TRBV30 and TRBJ2-3; 7 bases map to TRBD2. The CDR3 totals 15 residues. The germline gives CDR1 GTSNPN, CDR2 SVGIG (reference sequence). V was clipped by 2 bases and J by 4 bases; unmatched bases: 9.

In the case of this clonotype: A single base separates this from a much larger clone, so it may be a read error. The CDR3 DNA follows: TGCTGTGCTAGAGATGAGTTGGATCAGCCCCAGCATTTT. This encodes CCARDELDQPQHF. The chain carries TRBV20-1 and TRBJ1-5; no definite D call. The CDR3 loop spans 13 amino acids. CDR1 DFQATT and CDR2 SNEGSKA come from the germline V gene (reference sequence).

This clonotype was observed at least ten times. The rearrangement uses TRBV9 and TRBJ2-2; D gene ambiguous. Deletions cut 0 bases from V and 11 bases from J, with 8 bases between. The CDR3 sequence is 12 residues long. Germline V CDR1 and CDR2: SGDLS, YYNGEE. Written as DNA, the CDR3 is TGTGCCAGCAGCGTAGAGGAAACTGAGCTGTTTTTT. Translation: CASSVEETELFF.

This clonotype was recorded at least ten times. V and J are TRBV20-1 and TRBJ2-3, with 7 bases lining up with TRBD1. The CDR3 runs to 13 residues. V shed 5 bases, J shed 6 bases, and the junction held 8 bases outside the gene matches. CDR1 is DFQATT, CDR2 SNEGSKA, per germline (reference sequence). This CDR3 reads CSAPRQGVDTQYF. Written as DNA, the CDR3 is TGCAGTGCTCCCAGACAGGGCGTGGATACGCAGTATTTT.

This clonotype was recorded at least ten times. J is TRBJ2-5 and V is TRBV7-2; D tentatively fits TRBD1 or TRBD2 (5 bases each). Trimming removed 4 bases at V and 5 bases at J, with 11 bases between. The CDR3 consists of 13 residues. CDR1 is SGHTA, CDR2 FQGNSA, per germline. CDR3 sequence reads: CASSWGFGETQYF. CDR3 DNA: TGTGCCAGCAGCTGGGGGTTTGGGGAGACCCAGTACTTC.

Ten or more counts support this clonotype. The chain employs TRBV3-1 and TRBJ2-7, with D unresolved. V was cut by 4 bases and J by 0 bases, with 7 bases left in between. In germline, CDR1 is LGHDT, CDR2 YNNKEL (reference sequence). The length of the CDR3 is 13 residues. Here the CDR3 DNA reads TGTGCCAGCAGCCCGGTCACCTCCTACGAGCAGTACTTC. Protein product: CASSPVTSYEQYF.

In this sample, this clonotype turned up many times. The rearrangement links TRBV19 to TRBJ2-5, with D hard to call. This CDR3 contains 14 residues. The V end lost 0 bases, the J end lost 6 bases, and 11 bases lay between the germline ends. The germline V gene has CDR1 LNHDA and CDR2 SQIVND (reference sequence). CDR3 in amino acids: CASSIDRWAKTQYF. DNA for the CDR3: TGTGCCAGTAGTATAGATCGCTGGGCGAAGACCCAGTACTTC. The full variable domain, rest sourced from reference TRBV19 and TRBJ2-5, is DGGITQSPKYLFRKEGQNVTLSCEQNLNHDAMYWYRQDPGQGLRLIYYSQIVNDFQKGDIAEGYSVSREKKESFPLTVTSAQKNPTAFYLCASSIDRWAKTQYFGPGTRLLVL.

In this sample, this clonotype turned up a few times. The chain links TRBV7-8 to TRBJ2-2, with a possible D match to TRBD2 (6 bases). The CDR3 length is 14 residues. CDR1 is SGHVS and CDR2 is FQNEAQ in the germline V gene. V was clipped by 5 bases and J by 4 bases, with 11 bases between them. CDR3 protein: CASSQGTSTGELFF. Here the CDR3 DNA reads TGTGCCAGCAGCCAAGGGACTTCCACCGGGGAGCTGTTTTTT.